This T cell receptor beta chain comes out of a study of shared clonotypes between healthy human individuals (dated by TCRdb to about 2020). General notes on the study: A few men and a couple of women, aged 18 to 49 years, made up the cohort. Blood TCR repertoires of a handful of healthy adults were deeply sequenced to estimate repertoire size and the extent of clonotype sharing between individuals. Different laboratories and diverse techniques were used to prepare libraries and sequence TCR repertoires, to increase sequencing depth and limit assay-specific biases. Each donor's leukapheresis produced roughly between roughly 0.94 and 9.5 billion PBMCs. The investigation overall reported the following: Sampling was restricted to blood, and TCR repertoires in tissue are likely to differ from TCR repertoires in blood. Pairwise subsampling led to the expectation that sequencing depth would affect the degree of clonotype sharing among donors. The genetic and exposure-history diversity represented was limited by the small number of donors.

The CDR3 runs 16 residues from the cysteine to the phenylalanine. The retained sequence is limited to the CDR3, 48 bases, with the frame set at the first base. V drops 5 bases and J drops 1 base, leaving 17 bases in between. From a lookup of the germline V gene, CDR1 and CDR2 are KGHSH and LQKENI. Using the deep immunoSEQ assay, multiplex PCR amplified TCR CDR3 regions from genomic DNA. Extracted genomic DNA from each cell subset was spread evenly across all wells of several immunoSEQ 96-well plates, with each plate serving as a replicate. For unsorted PBMC, each replicate PCR was loaded with roughly 270 ng genomic DNA, equivalent to about 30,000 T cell genomes. Ten immunoSEQ deep assay plates were used to sequence the unsorted PBMC genomic DNA. Purified libraries were quantified with a Qubit 3.0 fluorometer, sized on a Bioanalyzer 2100, and re-quantified with the KAPA Library Quantification kit. A separate single-read 150-cycle Illumina NextSeq 550 flow cell was used to sequence each immunoSEQ 96-well plate. Per the authors' processing: Because only junctional sequences without quality scores were contained in the immunoSEQ output, filtering matching that applied to full-length reads could not be performed. To assign V/J genes and CDR3, sequences were annotated using PyIR, a Python wrapper for IgBLAST v1.9, with IMGT germline references. Reads were removed for weak V/J assignments (E-value above 1e-6), missing CDR3, stop codons, out-of-frame junctions, or ambiguous translated residues. V3J clonotypes were defined by identical inferred V gene, J gene, and CDR3 amino acid sequence. Percentage overlap between repertoires was calculated by dividing the number of shared unique clonotypes by the size of the smaller repertoire. Repertoire richness was assessed with RTK rarefaction, the Chao1 estimator, and Recon v2.1 estimates of unobserved clonotypes. TCRdb carries this immuneACCESS record with in-frame sequences only. Its versions omit some clonotypes, under half of them owing to an unresolved V gene in the studies checked, with the rest unexplained. V, J and clone size are those of that table, while D and trimming were read from the DNA. The sample data list about 600,000 clones, and around 78% of these were observed just once. The ten largest make up 12% of the sample.

On this clone itself: Its cognate antigen has yet to be identified. The record has no base qualities; no much larger clone is one base away.

Donors were healthy HIV-negative adults with no recently reported acute infections or vaccinations. All donors were Caucasian adults living in Nashville, Tennessee, USA. For unsorted samples, about 90 million PBMCs were counted and genomic DNA was extracted with the QIAamp DNA Blood Mini kit. Blood was collected by leukapheresis, and PBMCs were isolated by Ficoll-Histopaque density gradient centrifugation and then cryopreserved in liquid nitrogen vapor phase. The receptor chain draws on TRBV18 and TRBJ2-5; no D gene call is confident. The TCR comes from a woman between 35 and 50 years old in good health. Some clones in this sample may be carry-over from other donors' samples. The specimen sequenced was PBMCs. The CDR3 reads as follows: CASSSTPSQVQETQYF. The nucleotide sequence reads as follows: TGTGCCAGCTCATCTACCCCCTCTCAGGTCCAAGAGACCCAGTACTTC.